Listed below are T cell receptor beta chains from one sample, sequenced in a study of CD8 T cells in Susac syndrome. Via MiXCR, TCRdb re-called the immunoSEQ multiplex PCR reads, giving one row per CDR3 protein. The sample has 200,000 to 250,000 distinct CDR3 sequences, about 94% seen once; the top ten hold about 0.14%. Sequenced sample: CD4+ T cells from PBMCs. The receptors were gathered from a human donor with Susac syndrome. Both conserved end residues are part of each CDR3. A D gene is named only where the DNA matches it firmly. Part of the rows lack a size; the others show once, few, many or a class for expanded clones.

J,size,V,D,CDR3,DNA
TRBJ2-7,-,TRBV7-7,TRBD2,CASSLAREGEQYF,TGTGCTAGCAGCTTAGCGCGGGAGGGGGAGCAGTACTTC
TRBJ2-2,-,TRBV19,TRBD1,CASSGQGSTGELFF,TGTGCCAGTAGCGGACAGGGTAGCACCGGGGAGCTGTTTTTT
TRBJ1-1,-,TRBV28,-,CASSLVAGAFGTEAFF,TGTGCCAGCAGTTTAGTGGCAGGGGCTTTCGGCACTGAAGCTTTCTTT
TRBJ2-1,-,TRBV10-3,TRBD2,CAISGGTSNEQFF,TGTGCCATCAGTGGCGGGACTAGCAATGAGCAGTTCTTC
TRBJ1-1,-,TRBV29-1,-,CSVAPQAMNTEAFF,TGCAGCGTTGCCCCCCAGGCCATGAACACTGAAGCTTTCTTT
TRBJ2-1,-,TRBV20-1,-,CSAGGLNNEQFF,TGCAGTGCCGGGGGCCTGAACAATGAGCAGTTCTTC
TRBJ1-1,-,TRBV20-1,-,CSVSAGDTEAFF,TGCAGTGTATCGGCTGGGGACACTGAAGCTTTCTTT
TRBJ2-7,-,TRBV9,TRBD1,CASSAGMGQSYEQYF,TGTGCCAGCAGCGCAGGTATGGGACAGAGTTACGAGCAGTACTTC
TRBJ2-1,-,TRBV4-2,-,CASSRSPGRFTYNEQFF,TGTGCCAGCAGCCGCTCCCCGGGCAGGTTCACCTACAATGAGCAGTTCTTC
TRBJ1-2,-,TRBV5-4,TRBD1,CASQDRDRGRYGYTF,TGTGCCAGCCAAGACCGGGACAGGGGACGATATGGCTACACCTTC
TRBJ1-4,-,TRBV6-1,-,CASSQLATNEKLFF,TGTGCCAGCAGTCAGCTCGCAACTAATGAAAAACTGTTTTTT
TRBJ2-3,-,TRBV12-3/TRBV12-4,-,CASRPSGAIITDTQYF,TGTGCCAGCAGACCCTCGGGGGCCATTATCACAGATACGCAGTATTTT
TRBJ1-1,-,TRBV19,TRBD1,CASSPRQGGNTEAFF,TGTGCCAGTAGTCCCCGCCAGGGGGGCAACACTGAAGCTTTCTTT
TRBJ2-7,once,TRBV29-1,-,CSVWASTPATYEQYF,TGCAGCGTCTGGGCTAGCACACCCGCGACCTACGAGCAGTACTTC
TRBJ2-3,-,TRBV9,-,CASSVGQGGTDTQYF,TGTGCCAGCAGCGTAGGTCAGGGCGGCACAGATACGCAGTATTTT
TRBJ2-5,-,TRBV7-7,-,CASSLKPGPGTQYF,TGTGCTAGCAGCTTAAAGCCAGGTCCAGGGACCCAGTACTTC
TRBJ2-5,-,TRBV7-2,TRBD1,CASSSATGAGGETQYF,TGTGCCAGCAGTTCAGCGACAGGGGCCGGGGGAGAGACCCAGTACTTC
TRBJ2-2,-,TRBV10-3,-,CAISEEAGETGELFF,TGTGCCATCAGTGAGGAGGCAGGGGAAACCGGGGAGCTGTTTTTT
TRBJ1-2,-,TRBV19,TRBD1,CASSIGRGSGGYTF,TGTGCCAGTAGTATAGGCAGGGGGTCTGGAGGCTACACCTTC
TRBJ2-2,once,TRBV7-7,-,CASSLARWDPGINTGELFF,TGTGCTAGCAGCTTAGCGCGGTGGGACCCGGGAATTAACACCGGGGAGCTGTTTTTT
TRBJ2-2,-,TRBV27,-,CASSARDSGYIGELFF,TGTGCCAGCAGTGCAAGGGACAGCGGGTATATCGGGGAGCTGTTTTTT
TRBJ1-2,few,TRBV2,-,CASSVQTGDYGYTF,TGTGCCAGCAGTGTCCAGACAGGAGACTATGGCTACACCTTC
TRBJ2-3,-,TRBV25-1,-,CASSDRTVRADTQYF,TGTGCCAGCAGTGATAGGACAGTCCGAGCGGATACGCAGTATTTT
TRBJ1-5,once,TRBV7-2,-,CASSLRGINQPQHF,TGTGCCAGCAGCTTAAGGGGAATAAATCAGCCCCAGCATTTT
TRBJ2-5,-,TRBV20-1,-,CSAFRGSIQETQYF,TGCAGTGCATTCCGGGGCTCTATCCAAGAGACCCAGTACTTC
TRBJ2-7,-,TRBV30,-,CAWSRHGVDEQYF,TGTGCCTGGAGTCGACACGGAGTTGACGAGCAGTACTTC
TRBJ2-7,-,TRBV20-1,TRBD1,CSASPLRDRGYEQYF,TGCAGTGCTAGTCCTCTCCGGGACAGGGGGTACGAGCAGTACTTC
TRBJ2-7,-,TRBV28,-,CASSLLRASYEQYF,TGTGCCAGCAGTTTATTAAGGGCCAGCTACGAGCAGTACTTC
TRBJ2-7,-,TRBV9,TRBD1,CASSVEDRSYEQYF,TGTGCCAGCAGCGTCGAGGACAGGTCCTACGAGCAGTACTTC
TRBJ1-2,-,TRBV18,-,CASSPRDSYGYTF,TGTGCCAGCTCACCACGCGACAGCTATGGCTACACCTTC
TRBJ1-1,-,TRBV3-1,-,CASSKAGANTEAFF,TGTGCCAGCAGCAAAGCCGGGGCCAACACTGAAGCTTTCTTT